The clone carrying this TCR beta chain was detected once. The antigen remains undetermined. These data belong to a study of blood T cells in healthy people across ages. Using a J-beta primer mix together with a sample-barcoded 5' primer, a second PCR was run for roughly 6 to 12 cycles. TCRdb re-analysed the 5' RACE reads in MiXCR, keeping a single row per CDR3 protein. The sample holds about 1.1 million distinct CDR3 sequences, 35% to 40% seen once. Regarding the study as a whole: Any conclusive comparison of naive versus antigen-experienced cells was prevented by using unsorted PBMCs.

The sample comprised blood. The clonotype originates from a man aged 18-30 years in good health.

The DNA of the CDR3 is TGCGCCAGCAGCCAACCGACTAGCGGTGCCTATGAGCAGTACTTC. Translating gives CASSQPTSGAYEQYF. The V and J genes are TRBV4-1 and TRBJ2-4, with 9 nucleotides matching TRBD2. V lost 2 bases and J lost 13; bases outside the gene matches: 12. Germline V gene sequence: CDR1 MGHRA, CDR2 YSYEKL. The CDR3 loop spans 15 amino acids.